This T cell receptor (beta chain) was retrieved from a study of a mutant IDH1 vaccine in newly diagnosed glioma. Study summary: The sex distribution of treated patients was about 62% male and around 38% female, with a mean age of around 43 years.

This clone was picked up a small number of times. Antigen: not known. The V end was cut by 0 bases, the J end by 4 bases, with 9 bases between. There are 14 residues in the CDR3. CDR1 and CDR2 from the germline V gene are LNHDA and SQIVND (reference sequence). Time point indicated: week 11, during vaccination. The study gave 300 ug of mutant IDH1 20-mer peptide per vaccine dose, with topical imiquimod. Assay: immunoSEQ multiplex PCR; the TCRdb copy retains only in-frame clones and omits some. The repertoire holds about 60,000 clones, with 84% as singletons. This specimen consisted of PBMCs, obtained from a glioma patient whose treatment included an IDH1 peptide vaccine. The gene calls are TRBV19 and TRBJ1-1; D remains unclear. This clonotype originated in a man aged 25-45 years with glioma. The CDR3 spells CASSIEEVGTEAFF. In DNA, the CDR3 is TGTGCCAGTAGTATAGAAGAGGTGGGCACTGAAGCTTTCTTT.